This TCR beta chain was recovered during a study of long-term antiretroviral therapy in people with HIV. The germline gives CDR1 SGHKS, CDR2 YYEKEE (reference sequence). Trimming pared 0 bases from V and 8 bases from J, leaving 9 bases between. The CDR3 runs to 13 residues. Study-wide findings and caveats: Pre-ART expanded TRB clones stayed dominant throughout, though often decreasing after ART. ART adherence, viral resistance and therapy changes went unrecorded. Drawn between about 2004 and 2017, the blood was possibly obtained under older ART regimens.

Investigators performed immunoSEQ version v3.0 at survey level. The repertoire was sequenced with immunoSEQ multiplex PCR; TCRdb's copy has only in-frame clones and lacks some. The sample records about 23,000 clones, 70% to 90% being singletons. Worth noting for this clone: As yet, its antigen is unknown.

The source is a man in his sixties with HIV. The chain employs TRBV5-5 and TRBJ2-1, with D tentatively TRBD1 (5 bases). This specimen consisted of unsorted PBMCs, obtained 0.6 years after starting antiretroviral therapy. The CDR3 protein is CASSLARADEQFF. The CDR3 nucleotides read TGTGCCAGCAGCTTGGCCAGGGCGGATGAGCAGTTCTTC.